The 14 T cell receptor beta chains listed next were all sequenced from one sample in a study of T cell responses to AZD1222 COVID-19 vaccine. Only in-frame clones appear in the TCRdb table, and some are missing; sequencing was by immunoSEQ multiplex PCR. Of just under 55,000 clones in the sample, about 89% are singletons; the top ten hold just under 2%. This specimen was peripheral blood, taken on day 0 of AZD1222 vaccination. The receptors were sampled from an adult in good health.

This chain links TRBV5-4 with TRBJ2-7; D might be TRBD1 (5 bases). Germline-derived CDR1 and CDR2 are SGHNT and YYREEE (reference sequence). V lost 0 bases to trimming and J lost 2 bases, with 9 bases between them. The CDR3 extends over 14 amino acids. Here the CDR3 DNA reads TGTGCCAGCAGCTTGGTACAGGACCCCTACGAGCAGTACTTC. This translates into CASSLVQDPYEQYF.

The chain joins TRBV28 to TRBJ2-1; perhaps TRBD2 as D (6 bases). With 6 bases removed from V and 7 bases from J, the gap between germline ends came to 22 bases. The CDR3 is made up of 16 amino acids. The germline gives CDR1 MDHEN, CDR2 SYDVKM. CDR3 region: CASRSLGTGWGNEQFF. Written as DNA, the CDR3 is TGTGCCAGCAGATCACTAGGGACTGGTTGGGGAAATGAGCAGTTCTTC.

This chain links TRBV2 with TRBJ2-5, with D uncertain. The CDR3 extends over 13 amino acids. CDR1 and CDR2 (germline): SNHLY, FYNNEI. Deletions cut 7 bases from V and 1 base from J, with 10 bases between. The CDR3 sequence: CASNSQAQETQYF. The DNA of the CDR3 is TGTGCCAGCAATTCCCAGGCCCAAGAGACCCAGTACTTC.

This clone was detected only once. This chain connects TRBV19 to TRBJ1-2, with D uncertain. The V end was cut by 5 bases, the J end by 4 bases, with 14 bases between. There are 14 residues in the CDR3. Germline V gene data show CDR1 as LNHDA and CDR2 as SQIVND (reference sequence). CDR3 in amino acids: CASSRAISSYGYTF. The CDR3, as DNA: TGTGCCAGTAGTCGGGCAATTTCTTCCTATGGCTACACCTTC.

This chain connects TRBV15 to TRBJ2-2; 7 bases are a match to TRBD2. V shed 5 bases and J 1 base; nucleotides not matched to a gene: 4. Germline V gene sequence: CDR1 LNHNV, CDR2 YYDKDF (reference sequence). The CDR3 has 15 residues. The CDR3 DNA is TGTGCCACCAGCGCCCAGCGGGGGAACACCGGGGAGCTGTTTTTT. It codes for CATSAQRGNTGELFF.

This sequence joins TRBV5-1 and TRBJ1-1, with no clear D. The CDR3 spans 12 residues. The ends were cut back, 4 bases at V and 2 bases at J, with 6 bases in the middle. From germline, CDR1 is SGHRS and CDR2 YFSETQ. The CDR3 protein is CASSGVNTEAFF. Here the CDR3 DNA reads TGCGCCAGCAGCGGCGTAAACACTGAAGCTTTCTTT.

The J gene is TRBJ2-2, the V gene TRBV29-1, with D possibly matching TRBD2 (5 bases). This CDR3 spans 12 amino acids. Trimming stripped 4 bases from V and 7 bases from J, with 10 bases between. Germline CDR1 and CDR2: SQVTM and ANQGSEA. The CDR3 is CSVGLAYGELFF. CDR3 in DNA: TGCAGCGTTGGTCTAGCTTACGGGGAGCTGTTTTTT.

The CDR3 reads CASRPTGGLGYTF. Written as DNA, the CDR3 is TGTGCCAGTAGACCCACAGGGGGCCTTGGCTACACCTTC. The V and J genes are TRBV19 and TRBJ1-2, with 9 nucleotides matching TRBD1. The CDR3 runs to 13 residues. Germline assignment: CDR1 LNHDA and CDR2 SQIVND (reference sequence). The V gene end was trimmed by 6 bases and the J gene end by 7 bases; junction bases not matched to a gene: 6.

The rearrangement uses TRBV7-9 and TRBJ1-2; D remains unclear. CDR1 and CDR2 (germline): SEHNR, FQNEAQ (reference sequence). The V gene lost 5 bases and the J gene lost 1 base, with 8 bases spanning the gap. The CDR3 runs 13 residues. The CDR3, as DNA: TGTGCCAGCAGCGGCAGGATTAACTATGGCTACACCTTC. It codes for CASSGRINYGYTF.

J is TRBJ1-1 and V is TRBV11-3; D gene ambiguous. The CDR3 is made up of 13 amino acids. CDR1 is SGHNT, CDR2 YENEEA, per germline. Trimming pared 2 bases from V and 0 bases from J, leaving 4 bases between. The CDR3, as DNA: TGTGCCAGCAGCTTACATATGAACACTGAAGCTTTCTTT. Its protein product is CASSLHMNTEAFF.

The J gene is TRBJ2-7, the V gene TRBV28; maybe TRBD1 (6 bases). The CDR3 loop spans 12 amino acids. Trimming took off 5 bases at V and 3 bases at J, with 8 bases between the two ends. Per the germline V gene, CDR1 is MDHEN and CDR2 is SYDVKM. CDR3 nucleotide sequence: TGTGCCAGCAGTAGGGGGAGCTACGAGCAGTACTTC. Encoded protein: CASSRGSYEQYF.

This clone was counted once. This rearrangement joins TRBV11-2 to TRBJ2-5; no reliable D call. The CDR3 is 14 amino acids. The ends were cut back, 1 base at V and 3 bases at J, with 9 bases in the middle. Germline values: CDR1 SGHAT, CDR2 FQNNGV. In DNA form, the CDR3 reads TGTGCCAGCAGCTTAGTGGGCCGAGAAGAGACCCAGTACTTC. This translates into CASSLVGREETQYF. The full variable domain, its missing parts supplied by reference TRBV11-2 and TRBJ2-5, is EAGVAQSPRYKIIEKRQSVAFWCNPISGHATLYWYQQILGQGPKLLIQFQNNGVVDDSQLPKDRFSAERLKGVDSTLKIQPAKLEDSAVYLCASSLVGREETQYFGPGTRLLVL.

V is TRBV27 and J is TRBJ2-1, with 7 bases aligning to TRBD1. The CDR3 length is 15 residues. V gave up 3 bases and J gave up 5 bases; unmatched junction bases: 7. From germline, CDR1 is MNHEY and CDR2 SMNVEV (reference sequence). The chain's CDR3 is CASSFLGQLDNEQFF. Here the CDR3 DNA reads TGTGCCAGCAGTTTCTTGGGACAGCTCGACAATGAGCAGTTCTTC.

The chain couples TRBV28 to TRBJ1-3; D gene uncertain. The V gene's germline CDR1 is MDHEN and CDR2 SYDVKM. This CDR3 is built from 17 residues. Trimming pared 5 bases from V and 0 bases from J, leaving 17 bases between. The chain's CDR3 is CASSPPLTSYSGNTIYF. As DNA, the CDR3 is TGTGCCAGCAGTCCGCCACTGACCTCTTACTCTGGAAACACCATATATTTT.